This TCR beta chain is from a study of metastatic and nonmetastatic thyroid tumors. Study information: Repertoires from malignant and benign thyroid patients were compared across blood and tumor or nodule tissue. Notes on the study in general: Malignant thyroid tumors reportedly exceeded benign nodules significantly in TCR beta diversity, with the difference appearing in blood and tumor.

V was pared by 8 bases and J by 3 bases, with 4 bases of the junction left unmatched. This CDR3 is built from 13 residues. Germline V gene lookup returns CDR1 SGHVS and CDR2 FNYEAQ. Patients had received no treatment of any kind before thyroid surgery. This clone is labeled as medium-sized. The antigen is undetermined. How the authors handled the data: It was from CDR3 differences across clinicopathological groups that a distant-metastasis classifier for papillary thyroid cancer was built. MiXCR reprocessed the PCR reads for TCRdb. The V and J calls and clone size are TCRdb's, not the authors'. The sample includes about 93,000 clones, 9.5% to 15% of them seen just once.

This clonotype was obtained from a female donor with papillary thyroid cancer or a benign thyroid nodule (not recorded which). Some clones in this sample may be carry-over from other donors' samples. Sequencing was carried out using blood. The chain carries TRBV7-6 and TRBJ2-7; 10 bases are a match to TRBD2. The CDR3 DNA sequence: TGTGCCAGCCAAGAGCGGGAGGGCTACGAGCAGTACTTC. It codes for CASQEREGYEQYF.